Below, 15 T cell receptor beta chains from the same sample are listed, as sequenced in a study of cytomegalovirus exposure and HLA in healthy donors. Primers: 60 Vbeta forward and 13 Jbeta reverse. TCRdb keeps only in-frame clones here, not all; method: immunoSEQ multiplex PCR. This table has fewer than 200,000 clones, almost 80% appearing once. Sequencing used PBMCs. These receptor sequences come from a woman between 50 and 59 years old in good health and CMV-seronegative.

The J gene is TRBJ1-2, the V gene TRBV5-6; D not resolved. With 1 base removed from V and 8 bases from J, the gap between germline ends came to 21 bases. This CDR3 contains 16 residues. The V gene's germline CDR1 is SGHDT and CDR2 YYEEEE. The CDR3 region is CASSLIPRGGPGGYTF. CDR3 DNA sequence: TGTGCCAGCAGCTTGATCCCACGGGGTGGGCCTGGCGGCTACACCTTC.

This clone was seen only a few times. This sequence joins TRBV18 and TRBJ2-2; D gene unclear. Per germline, CDR1 KGHSH and CDR2 LQKENI. V gave up 6 bases and J gave up 1 base, with 15 bases separating them. This CDR3 region has 16 residues. CDR3 coding DNA: TGTGCCAGCTCTCCCGTACAGCTACAGAACACCGGGGAGCTGTTTTTT. It specifies CASSPVQLQNTGELFF.

This sequence joins TRBV9 and TRBJ2-3, with D hard to call. V shed 7 bases and J shed 0 bases, with 9 bases lying between them. CDR1 SGDLS and CDR2 YYNGEE come from the germline V gene. This CDR3 comprises 13 residues. The CDR3 loop reads CASSTVSTDTQYF. The CDR3 DNA is TGTGCCAGCTCCACTGTGAGCACAGATACGCAGTATTTT. Together with reference TRBV9 and TRBJ2-3, the CDR3 gives the full variable domain: DSGVTQTPKHLITATGQRVTLRCSPRSGDLSVYWYQQSLDQGLQFLIQYYNGEERAKGNILERFSAQQFPDLHSELNLSSLELGDSALYFCASSTVSTDTQYFGPGTRLTVL.

The rearrangement joins TRBV19 to TRBJ1-1, with no clear D. Germline loops: CDR1 LNHDA, CDR2 SQIVND (reference sequence). Trimming removed 4 bases from V and 5 bases from J, with 11 bases in between. The CDR3 is made up of 13 amino acids. CDR3 coding DNA: TGTGCCAGTAGTAGAAGTGGGGAGACTGAAGCTTTCTTT. Translated: CASSRSGETEAFF.

The rearrangement uses TRBV19 and TRBJ1-2; D is uncertain. V gave up 5 bases and J gave up 2 bases, with 6 bases separating them. The CDR3 is 12 amino acids. CDR1 LNHDA and CDR2 SQIVND come from the germline V gene (reference sequence). The CDR3 nucleotides are TGTGCCAGTAGTGAGTCGAACTATGGCTACACCTTC. This sequence encodes CASSESNYGYTF.

The rearrangement links TRBV14 to TRBJ2-7, with unresolved D. This CDR3 has 11 residues. CDR1 is SGHDN and CDR2 is FVKESK in the germline V gene. The V gene lost 4 bases and the J gene lost 3 bases, with 4 bases spanning the gap. In DNA form, the CDR3 reads TGTGCCAGCAGCCTGAGCTACGAGCAGTACTTC. Its translation is CASSLSYEQYF.

The chain joins TRBV4-2 to TRBJ2-7; TRBD2 matches at 7 bases. The CDR3 length is 16 residues. V shed 1 base, J shed 2 bases, and the junction held 8 bases outside the gene matches. The germline V gene encodes CDR1 LGHNA and CDR2 YNFKEQ. The CDR3 spells CASSQVGEGLTYEQYF. The CDR3 coding sequence is TGTGCCAGCAGCCAAGTTGGGGAGGGTCTAACCTACGAGCAGTACTTC.

DNA of the CDR3: TGCGCCAGCAGCCCGTCACCGGGACAGGGACCTACCAATCAGCCCCAGCATTTT. Protein: CASSPSPGQGPTNQPQHF. The chain carries TRBV5-1 and TRBJ1-5; 9 bases align to TRBD1. This CDR3 is built from 18 residues. J lost 3 bases, V lost 4 bases, and 14 bases had no gene match. The germline V gene has CDR1 SGHRS and CDR2 YFSETQ.

This clone was counted between two and nine times. This chain links TRBV2 with TRBJ1-5; perhaps TRBD1 as D (5 bases). The V end lost 2 bases, the J end lost 5 bases, and 10 bases lay between the germline ends. The germline CDR1 and CDR2 sequences are SNHLY and FYNNEI. The length of the CDR3 is 14 residues. The CDR3 coding sequence is TGTGCCAGCAGTGAACAGGGCCGCCATCAGCCCCAGCATTTT. Translation: CASSEQGRHQPQHF.

The rearrangement uses TRBV7-2 and TRBJ1-4; D perhaps matches TRBD1 (5 bases). The V end was cut by 5 bases, the J end by 7 bases, with 17 bases between. The CDR3 extends over 15 amino acids. Germline loops: CDR1 SGHTA, CDR2 FQGNSA. The CDR3 DNA is TGTGCCAGCAGCGTTTCAGGGCCTGGGCGTGAAAAACTGTTTTTT. Its translation: CASSVSGPGREKLFF.

The CDR3 is CATSRGRRGTNEKLFF. CDR3 coding DNA: TGTGCCACCAGCAGAGGTAGAAGGGGAACTAATGAAAAACTGTTTTTT. The rearrangement joins TRBV15 to TRBJ1-4; TRBD1 is a possible D gene (5 bases). This CDR3 spans 16 amino acids. The V gene lost 1 base and the J gene lost 1 base, with 10 bases spanning the gap. The germline V gene encodes CDR1 LNHNV and CDR2 YYDKDF (reference sequence).

The chain combines TRBV27 with TRBJ2-7, with a possible D match to TRBD1 (5 bases). Germline loops: CDR1 MNHEY, CDR2 SMNVEV (reference sequence). V dropped 3 bases and J dropped 2 bases, with 11 bases sitting between them. The CDR3 sequence is 14 residues long. CDR3 loop: CASSFNRKTYEQYF. The CDR3 DNA reads as TGTGCCAGCAGTTTTAACAGGAAAACCTACGAGCAGTACTTC.

CDR3 sequence reads: CASIPHGTGPHYEQYF. The DNA of the CDR3 is TGTGCCAGCATCCCTCACGGGACAGGCCCCCATTACGAGCAGTACTTC. This chain uses TRBV28 with TRBJ2-7; 8 positions match TRBD1. The CDR3 runs 16 residues. Trimming took 7 bases from V and 4 from J; bases not matched to a gene: 15. The germline CDR1 and CDR2 sequences are MDHEN and SYDVKM.

The chain uses TRBV19 and TRBJ2-2; TRBD1 matches 8 bases. CDR3 size: 16 residues. After removal of 6 bases from V and 1 base from J, the junction contained 7 bases not matched to a gene. Germline CDR1 is LNHDA and CDR2 is SQIVND (reference sequence). The CDR3 sequence: CASRPTGVGNTGELFF. In DNA form, the CDR3 reads TGTGCCAGTAGACCGACAGGGGTGGGGAACACCGGGGAGCTGTTTTTT. The full variable domain, with the rest looked up from reference TRBV19 and TRBJ2-2, is DGGITQSPKYLFRKEGQNVTLSCEQNLNHDAMYWYRQDPGQGLRLIYYSQIVNDFQKGDIAEGYSVSREKKESFPLTVTSAQKNPTAFYLCASRPTGVGNTGELFFGEGSRLTVL.

J is TRBJ2-1 and V is TRBV28, with TRBD2 matching 11 bases. This CDR3 spans 15 amino acids. Germline CDR1 MDHEN, CDR2 SYDVKM. V was clipped by 5 bases and J by 6 bases; unmatched bases: 6. The CDR3 DNA reads TGTGCCAGCAGTGAGTCTAGCGGGAGGAGCAATGAGCAGTTCTTC. Translated, it gives CASSESSGRSNEQFF.